These 3 T cell receptor beta chains came from one sample sequenced in a study of vaccination and CD4 T cells after COVID-19. These receptors have no known antigen. The treatment: 10-day PBMC culture with coronavirus spike peptide pools or control peptides (ViraFEST assay). Cultured CD4+ T-cell DNA underwent Oncomine TCR Beta short-read sequencing. A single record per CDR3 protein comes from TCRdb applying MiXCR to the PCR reads. The sample consists of a few thousand distinct CDR3 sequences, over 30% of them appearing once. The sequences come from CD4+ T cells from blood, cultured in vitro, collected after SARS-CoV-2 vaccination. These receptor sequences come from a human donor who had recovered from COVID-19.

The chain is built from TRBV11-2 and TRBJ1-6; D is perhaps TRBD1 (5 bases). Germline assignment: CDR1 SGHAT and CDR2 FQNNGV. The germline V and J ends were trimmed by 10 bases and 6 bases, with 13 bases remaining between them. The length of the CDR3 is 13 residues. The CDR3 protein is CATGGSINSPLHF. The CDR3 DNA reads as TGTGCCACCGGGGGGAGTATTAATTCACCCCTCCACTTT. Full variable domain (remainder filled in from reference TRBV11-2 and TRBJ1-6): EAGVAQSPRYKIIEKRQSVAFWCNPISGHATLYWYQQILGQGPKLLIQFQNNGVVDDSQLPKDRFSAERLKGVDSTLKIQPAKLEDSAVYLCATGGSINSPLHFGNGTRLTVT.

The chain joins TRBV10-3 to TRBJ2-3; TRBD2 aligns across 8 bases. From germline, CDR1 is ENHRY and CDR2 SYGVKD. The V gene end was trimmed by 5 bases and the J gene end by 0 bases; junction bases not matched to a gene: 7. The CDR3 spans 16 residues. CDR3 coding DNA: TGTGCCATCAGTCCACTAGCGGATTCCAGCACAGATACGCAGTATTTT. This encodes CAISPLADSSTDTQYF.

The chain links TRBV30 to TRBJ2-7; D may be TRBD2 (6 bases). The V end lost 3 bases, the J end lost 0 bases, and 12 bases lay between the germline ends. The CDR3 covers 14 residues. Germline CDR1 is GTSNPN and CDR2 is SVGIG (reference sequence). In DNA form, the CDR3 reads TGTGCCTGGAGCTCCTTCGGGGGCTCCTACGAGCAGTACTTC. This encodes CAWSSFGGSYEQYF. The whole variable domain, remainder taken from reference TRBV30 and TRBJ2-7, is SQTIHQWPATLVQPVGSPLSLECTVEGTSNPNLYWYRQAAGRGLQLLFYSVGIGQISSEVPQNLSASRPQDRQFILSSKKLLLSDSGFYLCAWSSFGGSYEQYFGPGTRLTVT.